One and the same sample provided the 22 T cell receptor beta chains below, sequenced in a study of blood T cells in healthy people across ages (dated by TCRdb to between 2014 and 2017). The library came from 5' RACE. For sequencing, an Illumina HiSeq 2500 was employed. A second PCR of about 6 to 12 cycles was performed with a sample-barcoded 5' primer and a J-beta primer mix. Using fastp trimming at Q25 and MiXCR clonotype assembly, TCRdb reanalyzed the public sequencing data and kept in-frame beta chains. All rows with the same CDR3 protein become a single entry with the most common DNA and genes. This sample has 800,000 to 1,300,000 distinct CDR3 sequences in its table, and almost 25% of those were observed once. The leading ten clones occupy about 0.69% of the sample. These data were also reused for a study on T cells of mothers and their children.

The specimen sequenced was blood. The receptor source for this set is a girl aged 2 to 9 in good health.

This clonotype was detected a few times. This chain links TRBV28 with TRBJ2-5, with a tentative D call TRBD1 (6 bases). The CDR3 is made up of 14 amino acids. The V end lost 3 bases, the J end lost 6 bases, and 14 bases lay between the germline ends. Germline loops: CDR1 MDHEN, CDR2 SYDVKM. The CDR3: CASSLSDWGQTQYF. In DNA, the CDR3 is TGTGCCAGCAGTTTGTCGGACTGGGGGCAGACCCAGTACTTC.

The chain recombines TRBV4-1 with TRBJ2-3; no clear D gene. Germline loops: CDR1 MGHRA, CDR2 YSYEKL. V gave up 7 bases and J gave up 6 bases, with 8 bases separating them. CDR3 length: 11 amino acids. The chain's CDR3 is CASNGRDTQYF. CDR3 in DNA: TGCGCCAGCAATGGGCGGGATACGCAGTATTTT.

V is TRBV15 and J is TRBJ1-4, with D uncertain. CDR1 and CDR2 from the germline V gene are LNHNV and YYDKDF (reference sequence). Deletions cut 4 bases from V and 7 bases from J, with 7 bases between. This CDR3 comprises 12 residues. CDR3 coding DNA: TGTGCCACCAGCATTGCTGCTGAAAAACTGTTTTTT. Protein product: CATSIAAEKLFF.

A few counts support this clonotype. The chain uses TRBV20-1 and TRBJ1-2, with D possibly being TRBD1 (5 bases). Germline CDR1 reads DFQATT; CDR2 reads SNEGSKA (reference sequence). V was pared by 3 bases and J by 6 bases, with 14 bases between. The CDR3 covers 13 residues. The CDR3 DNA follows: TGCAGTGCTAGCCGGGACGCAAGGGATGGCTACACCTTC. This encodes CSASRDARDGYTF.

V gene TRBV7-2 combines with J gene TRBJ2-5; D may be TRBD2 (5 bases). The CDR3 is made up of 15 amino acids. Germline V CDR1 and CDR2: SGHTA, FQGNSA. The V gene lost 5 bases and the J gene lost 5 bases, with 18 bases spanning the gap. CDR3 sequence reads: CASSLMGESWETQYF. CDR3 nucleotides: TGTGCCAGCAGCCTAATGGGAGAGTCATGGGAGACCCAGTACTTC.

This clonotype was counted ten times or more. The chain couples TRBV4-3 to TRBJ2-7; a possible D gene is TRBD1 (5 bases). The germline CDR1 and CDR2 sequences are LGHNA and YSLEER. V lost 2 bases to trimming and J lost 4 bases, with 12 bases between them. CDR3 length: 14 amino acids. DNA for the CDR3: TGCGCCAGCAGCCAATTTCAGGGCCGGTACGAGCAGTACTTC. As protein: CASSQFQGRYEQYF.

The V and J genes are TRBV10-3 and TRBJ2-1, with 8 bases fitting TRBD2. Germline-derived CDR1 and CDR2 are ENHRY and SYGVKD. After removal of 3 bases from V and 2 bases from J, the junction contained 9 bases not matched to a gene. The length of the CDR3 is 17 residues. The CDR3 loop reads CAISDVGAGVPYNEQFF. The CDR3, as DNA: TGTGCCATCAGTGACGTAGGAGCGGGAGTACCCTACAATGAGCAGTTCTTC.

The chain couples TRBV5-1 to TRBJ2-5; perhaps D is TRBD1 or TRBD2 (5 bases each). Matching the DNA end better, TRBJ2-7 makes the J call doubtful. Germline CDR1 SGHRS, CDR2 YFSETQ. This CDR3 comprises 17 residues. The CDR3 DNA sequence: TGCGCCAGCAGCCTCGGGGAGCGACAGTACCGCTCCTACGAGCAGTACTTC. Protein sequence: CASSLGERQYRSYEQYF.

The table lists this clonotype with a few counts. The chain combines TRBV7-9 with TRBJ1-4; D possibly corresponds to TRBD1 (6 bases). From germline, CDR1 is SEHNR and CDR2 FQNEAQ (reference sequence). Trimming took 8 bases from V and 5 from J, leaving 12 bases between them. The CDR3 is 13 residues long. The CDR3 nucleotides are TGTGCCAGCGAAACAGGGTTGAATGAAAAACTGTTTTTT. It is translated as CASETGLNEKLFF.

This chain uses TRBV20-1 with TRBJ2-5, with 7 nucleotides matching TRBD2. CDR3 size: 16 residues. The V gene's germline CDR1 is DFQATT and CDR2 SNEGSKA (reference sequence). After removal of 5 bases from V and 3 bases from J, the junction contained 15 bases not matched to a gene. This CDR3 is CSAFPPGGTGEETQYF. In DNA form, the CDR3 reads TGCAGTGCTTTCCCACCGGGGGGTACGGGGGAAGAGACCCAGTACTTC.

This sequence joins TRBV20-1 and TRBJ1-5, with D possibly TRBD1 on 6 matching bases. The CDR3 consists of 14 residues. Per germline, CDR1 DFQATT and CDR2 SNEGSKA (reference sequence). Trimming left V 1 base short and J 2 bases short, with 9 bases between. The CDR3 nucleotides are TGCAGTGCTAGAGCCTGGACAGGCAATCAGCCCCAGCATTTT. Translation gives CSARAWTGNQPQHF.

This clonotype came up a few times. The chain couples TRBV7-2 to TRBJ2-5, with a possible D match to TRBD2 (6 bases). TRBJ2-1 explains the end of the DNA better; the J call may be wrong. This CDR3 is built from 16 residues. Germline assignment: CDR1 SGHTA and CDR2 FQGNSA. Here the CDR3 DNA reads TGTGCCAGCAGCTTATACCAGCGGGTTGCCACCCAGGAGCAGTTCTTC. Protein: CASSLYQRVATQEQFF.

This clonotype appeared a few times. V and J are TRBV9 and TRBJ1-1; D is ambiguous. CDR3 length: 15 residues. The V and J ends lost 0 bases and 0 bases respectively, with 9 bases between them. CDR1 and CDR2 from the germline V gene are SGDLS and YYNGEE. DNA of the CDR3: TGTGCCAGCAGCGTAGGAACAGACATGAACACTGAAGCTTTCTTT. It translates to CASSVGTDMNTEAFF.

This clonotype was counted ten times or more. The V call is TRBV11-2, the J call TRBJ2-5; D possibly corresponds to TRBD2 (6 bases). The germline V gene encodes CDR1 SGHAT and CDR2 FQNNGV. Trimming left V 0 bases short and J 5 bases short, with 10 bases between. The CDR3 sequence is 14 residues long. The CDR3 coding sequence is TGTGCCAGCAGCTTAGAAGTCCTAGCGGAGACCCAGTACTTC. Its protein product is CASSLEVLAETQYF.

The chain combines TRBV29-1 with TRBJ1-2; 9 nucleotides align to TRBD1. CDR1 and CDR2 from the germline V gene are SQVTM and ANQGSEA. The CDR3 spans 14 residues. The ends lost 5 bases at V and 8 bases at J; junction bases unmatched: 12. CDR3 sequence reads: CSVRPGQGTTGYTF. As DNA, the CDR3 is TGCAGCGTTCGGCCGGGACAGGGAACAACGGGCTACACCTTC.

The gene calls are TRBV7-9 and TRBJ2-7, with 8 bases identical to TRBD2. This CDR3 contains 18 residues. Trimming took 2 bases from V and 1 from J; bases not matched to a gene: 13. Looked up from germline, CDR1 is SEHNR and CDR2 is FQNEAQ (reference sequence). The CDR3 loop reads CASSLQSPAGGKSYEQYF. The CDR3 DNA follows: TGTGCCAGCAGCTTACAATCCCCGGCGGGAGGTAAATCCTACGAGCAGTACTTC.

CDR3 region: CSGQRSAKNIQYF. CDR3 in DNA: TGCAGCGGTCAACGATCAGCCAAAAACATTCAGTACTTC. The genes are TRBV29-1 and TRBJ2-4; D not resolved. The V gene's germline CDR1 is SQVTM and CDR2 ANQGSEA. V was shortened by 7 bases and J by 0 bases, with 10 bases between the two germline ends. The CDR3 extends over 13 amino acids.

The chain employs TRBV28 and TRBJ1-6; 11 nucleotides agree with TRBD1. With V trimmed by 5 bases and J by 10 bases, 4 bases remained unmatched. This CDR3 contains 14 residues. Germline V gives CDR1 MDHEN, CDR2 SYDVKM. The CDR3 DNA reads TGTGCCAGCAGTAGGGACAGGGGGAACTCACCCCTCCACTTT. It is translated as CASSRDRGNSPLHF.

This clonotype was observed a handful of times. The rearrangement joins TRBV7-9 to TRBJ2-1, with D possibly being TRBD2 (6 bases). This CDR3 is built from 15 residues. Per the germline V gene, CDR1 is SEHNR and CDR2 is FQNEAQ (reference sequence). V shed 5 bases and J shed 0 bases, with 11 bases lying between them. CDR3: CASSEGLSSYNEQFF. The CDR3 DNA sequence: TGTGCCAGCAGCGAGGGACTGAGCTCCTACAATGAGCAGTTCTTC.

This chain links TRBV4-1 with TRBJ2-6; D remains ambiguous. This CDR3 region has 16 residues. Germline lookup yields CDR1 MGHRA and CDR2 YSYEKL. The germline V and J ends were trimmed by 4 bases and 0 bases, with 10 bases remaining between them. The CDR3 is CASSRTTNSGANVLTF. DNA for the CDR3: TGCGCCAGCAGCCGTACTACTAACTCTGGGGCCAACGTCCTGACTTTC.

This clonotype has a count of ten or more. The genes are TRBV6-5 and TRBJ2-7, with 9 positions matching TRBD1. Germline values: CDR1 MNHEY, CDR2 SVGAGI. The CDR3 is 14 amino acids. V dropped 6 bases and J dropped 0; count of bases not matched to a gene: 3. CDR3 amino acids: CASRGQGSSYEQYF. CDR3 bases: TGTGCCAGCAGAGGACAGGGGAGCTCCTACGAGCAGTACTTC.

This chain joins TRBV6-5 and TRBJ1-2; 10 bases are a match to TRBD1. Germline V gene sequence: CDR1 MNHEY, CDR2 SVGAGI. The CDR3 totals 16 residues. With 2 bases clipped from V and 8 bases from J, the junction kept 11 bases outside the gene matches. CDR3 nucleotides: TGTGCCAGCAGTTACGGTTCGGTCGGGACAGGGGAAGGCTACACCTTC. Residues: CASSYGSVGTGEGYTF.